This T cell receptor beta chain originates from a study of blood T cell repertoires in COVID-19. Study details: The study drew acute and convalescent COVID-19 samples from the United States, Italy and Spain.

Per the original data handling: Reference gene primers were amplified, and this amplification served to estimate nucleated cell counts. Measured with immunoSEQ multiplex PCR; TCRdb has only the in-frame clones, and not every one. V, J and clone size were drawn from that table, and D and trimming were deduced from the DNA. The sample lists 200,000 to 250,000 clones; 84% were seen once. V was pared by 0 bases and J by 9 bases, with 6 bases of the junction left unmatched. The CDR3 has 16 residues. The germline CDR1 and CDR2 sequences are MDHEN and SYDVKM. Self-reported history from a screening survey and questionnaire set each donor's cohort.

Source material: PBMCs or T cells enriched from blood (not recorded which). The clonotype comes from a middle-aged woman who had recovered from COVID-19. V and J are TRBV28 and TRBJ2-1, with 12 bases identical to TRBD2. The CDR3 region is CASSLWRLAGEGEQFF. In DNA, the CDR3 is TGTGCCAGCAGTTTATGGAGACTAGCGGGAGAGGGTGAGCAGTTCTTC.